Shown below are 25 T cell receptor beta chains from a single sample sequenced in a study of persistence of HIV-infected CD4 T cells (dated by TCRdb to about 2020). No antigen is known for these receptors. The meaning of the sample's treatment or condition label: suppressive antiretroviral therapy. Cells were stimulated with lysates of CMV-infected fibroblasts at roughly 10 ug/mL. Memory CD4+ T cells that did not respond, being CD40L-negative, CD69-negative and CD45RO-high, were sorted as memory populations depleted of antigen-responding cells. TCRbeta repertoires were sequenced from genomic DNA with the immunoSEQ hsTCRB assay version 4 in survey mode. The table comes from immuneACCESS by way of TCRdb, which keeps in-frame sequences with V and J called. Part of the clones is missing from these tables; in studies checked, under half for an unresolved V gene and the rest for unknown reasons. The table for this sample lists some 28,000 clones; roughly 86% of them were counted only once. 3.5% to 5.5% of the sample lies in the top ten.

The sequencing here drew on CD4+ T cells sorted from PBMCs after 18-hour stimulation, taken from a patient who received antiretroviral therapy. This sample's cell subset or site label indicates: CD40L-CD69- CD45RO-high memory CD4 T cells not responding to CMV lysate. All receptors derive from an adult man with HIV who was CMV-seropositive.

Concerning this clone: Other DNA sequences within the sample encode an identical CDR3. V and J are TRBV5-4 and TRBJ2-3; the D is unclear. This CDR3 has 12 amino acids. Germline CDR1 is SGHNT and CDR2 is YYREEE (reference sequence). Trimming removed 3 bases from V and 5 bases from J, with 7 bases in between. CDR3 in amino acids: CASSWVGDTQYF. The CDR3 bases are TGTGCCAGCAGCTGGGTGGGAGATACGCAGTATTTT.

In DNA, the CDR3 is TGTGCCAGCAGCGCTGAGGACATCTTAGAGGATGAGCAGTTCTTC. It encodes CASSAEDILEDEQFF. The rearrangement uses TRBV7-2 and TRBJ2-1; TRBD1 is a possible D gene (5 bases). With 5 bases removed from V and 8 bases from J, the gap between germline ends came to 19 bases. The CDR3 loop spans 15 amino acids. Germline-derived CDR1 and CDR2 are SGHTA and FQGNSA.

This clone has more than one count but fewer than ten. CDR3 nucleotides: TGTGCCAGCAGTAGGGGCGGAGGGGCGCCTAACACTGAAGCTTTCTTT. Translating it yields CASSRGGGAPNTEAFF. The rearrangement links TRBV28 to TRBJ1-1; possible D gene TRBD1, 5 bases. The V gene lost 5 bases and the J gene lost 2 bases, with 18 bases spanning the gap. CDR3 size: 16 residues. Looked up from germline, CDR1 is MDHEN and CDR2 is SYDVKM.

V is TRBV5-4 and J is TRBJ1-3, with a possible D match to TRBD1 (5 bases). Trimming left V 0 bases short and J 1 base short, with 11 bases between. Germline-derived CDR1 and CDR2 are SGHNT and YYREEE (reference sequence). This CDR3 is built from 16 residues. The CDR3 reads CASSLGGVKSGNTIYF. In nucleotides, the CDR3 is TGTGCCAGCAGCTTGGGAGGGGTTAAGTCTGGAAACACCATATATTTT.

The rearrangement joins TRBV28 to TRBJ1-2, with no clear D. CDR1 MDHEN and CDR2 SYDVKM come from the germline V gene. Trimming took 6 bases from V and 7 from J, leaving 15 bases between them. The CDR3 covers 13 residues. The CDR3 nucleotides are TGTGCCAGCAGCCGTTCATCGGTCGGTGGCTACACCTTC. Translation gives CASSRSSVGGYTF.

This chain connects TRBV2 to TRBJ1-2, with 8 bases fitting TRBD1. Germline V CDR1 and CDR2: SNHLY, FYNNEI. Trimming cost V 7 bases and J 2 bases; bases outside gene matches: 6. This CDR3 comprises 14 residues. CDR3 residues: CASNGQGGNYGYTF. CDR3 nucleotides: TGTGCCAGCAATGGACAGGGTGGCAACTATGGCTACACCTTC.

The rearrangement joins TRBV18 to TRBJ2-6; possibly TRBD2 for D (6 bases). Trimming stripped 3 bases from V and 4 bases from J, with 16 bases between. CDR1 and CDR2 (germline): KGHSH, LQKENI. This CDR3 comprises 17 residues. The CDR3 loop reads CASSPLGGPQGANVLTF. CDR3 in DNA: TGTGCCAGCTCACCCCTCGGAGGGCCTCAGGGGGCCAACGTCCTGACTTTC.

CDR3 sequence: CASSIGTNYGYTF. The DNA of the CDR3 is TGTGCCAGTAGTATAGGCACTAACTATGGCTACACCTTC. The chain joins TRBV19 to TRBJ1-2; D gene unclear. The germline V gene has CDR1 LNHDA and CDR2 SQIVND (reference sequence). This CDR3 has 13 residues. The V end lost 1 base, the J end lost 0 bases, and 3 bases lay between the germline ends. Combining the CDR3 with reference TRBV19 and TRBJ1-2 gives the whole variable domain DGGITQSPKYLFRKEGQNVTLSCEQNLNHDAMYWYRQDPGQGLRLIYYSQIVNDFQKGDIAEGYSVSREKKESFPLTVTSAQKNPTAFYLCASSIGTNYGYTFGSGTRLTVV.

The genes are TRBV12-3 or TRBV12-4 and TRBJ2-5, with D hard to call. The CDR3 length is 13 residues. V was clipped by 2 bases and J by 2 bases, with 6 bases between them. Here the CDR3 DNA reads TGTGCCAGCAGTTTAAGGGTGCAAGAGACCCAGTACTTC. This codes for CASSLRVQETQYF.

The chain recombines TRBV18 with TRBJ2-1; 14 bases line up with TRBD2. CDR3 size: 17 residues. Germline V lookup: CDR1 KGHSH, CDR2 LQKENI. V lost 2 bases to trimming and J lost 8 bases; unmatched junction nucleotides: 8. CDR3 residues: CASSPTTTSGGAYEQFF. The DNA of the CDR3 is TGTGCCAGCTCACCAACCACGACTAGCGGGGGGGCCTATGAGCAGTTCTTC.

The rearrangement links TRBV15 to TRBJ1-3, with unresolved D. Germline V gene sequence: CDR1 LNHNV, CDR2 YYDKDF (reference sequence). V lost 5 bases and J lost 2, with 10 bases in between. CDR3 length equals 14 residues. In DNA, the CDR3 is TGTGCCACCAGCGCGACCGTGACTGGAAACACCATATATTTT. It translates to CATSATVTGNTIYF.

The chain is built from TRBV2 and TRBJ2-3; 11 bases match TRBD1. The V gene end was trimmed by 7 bases and the J gene end by 6 bases; junction bases not matched to a gene: 9. The germline V gene encodes CDR1 SNHLY and CDR2 FYNNEI. The CDR3 has 15 amino acids. DNA of the CDR3: TGTGCCAGCACCACCGGGACAGGGGGATATGATACGCAGTATTTT. It encodes CASTTGTGGYDTQYF.

The CDR3 region has the DNA TGCGCCAGCACCCAACAGGGTGGAACTGAAGCTTTCTTT. Encoded protein: CASTQQGGTEAFF. The chain carries TRBV5-1 and TRBJ1-1, with a possible D match to TRBD1 (6 bases). Trimming took 6 bases from V and 5 from J, leaving 14 bases between them. There are 13 residues in the CDR3. Germline assignment: CDR1 SGHRS and CDR2 YFSETQ.

This clone was counted only a few times. The genes are TRBV6-4 and TRBJ2-7; 7 bases fit TRBD1. This CDR3 is 17 amino acids long. Germline CDR1 MRHNA, CDR2 SNTAGT. Trimming at V came to 6 bases and at J to 5 bases, leaving 19 bases not matched to a gene. In DNA form, the CDR3 reads TGTGCCAGCAGCTCTCACAGGGGACCCAACAAACGGGACGAGCAGTACTTC. It encodes CASSSHRGPNKRDEQYF.

The rearrangement joins TRBV12-5 to TRBJ2-7; 8 bases are shared with TRBD2. Trimming at V came to 5 bases and at J to 12 bases, leaving 21 bases not matched to a gene. This CDR3 region has 16 residues. Looked up from germline, CDR1 is LGHNT and CDR2 is FRNRAP. CDR3 nucleotides: TGTGCTAGTGGTACTGGGCCGGGACTAGGAACTTTAGTGCGGTACTTC. This encodes CASGTGPGLGTLVRYF.

This rearrangement joins TRBV6-5 to TRBJ1-1; weak D call: TRBD1 (5 bases). This CDR3 has 14 residues. V lost 2 bases and J 4 bases, leaving 11 bases between the germline ends. Germline values: CDR1 MNHEY, CDR2 SVGAGI. CDR3 coding DNA: TGTGCCAGCAGTTACGGTTGGGGGACCACTGAAGCTTTCTTT. This gives the protein CASSYGWGTTEAFF.

The CDR3 DNA sequence: TGTGCCACCAGTGATTTGGTTCGTAATAACTATGGCTACACCTTC. Its translation: CATSDLVRNNYGYTF. J is TRBJ1-2 and V is TRBV24-1, with D hard to call. CDR1 and CDR2 (germline): KGHDR, SFDVKD. V lost 0 bases and J 1 base, leaving 8 bases between the germline ends. CDR3 length equals 15 residues.

The chain employs TRBV10-3 and TRBJ2-1; 8 nucleotides align to TRBD1. Germline V CDR1 and CDR2: ENHRY, SYGVKD. J was trimmed by 8 bases and V by 7 bases; bases with no gene match: 7. The CDR3 has 13 residues. CDR3 residues: CAIKTGQVDEQFF. The DNA for the CDR3 is TGTGCCATCAAGACGGGACAGGTCGATGAGCAGTTCTTC.

The V and J genes are TRBV5-5 and TRBJ2-3; 8 bases map to TRBD2. The CDR3 covers 16 residues. V lost 2 bases to trimming and J lost 2 bases; unmatched junction nucleotides: 7. CDR1 SGHKS and CDR2 YYEKEE come from the germline V gene (reference sequence). The CDR3 sequence is CASSFEAGVNTDTQYF. The CDR3 DNA sequence: TGTGCCAGCAGCTTCGAAGCGGGGGTCAACACAGATACGCAGTATTTT. Full variable domain (rest looked up from reference TRBV5-5 and TRBJ2-3): DAGVTQSPTHLIKTRGQQVTLRCSPISGHKSVSWYQQVLGQGPQFIFQYYEKEERGRGNFPDRFSARQFPNYSSELNVNALLLGDSALYLCASSFEAGVNTDTQYFGPGTRLTVL.

The rearrangement joins TRBV6-5 to TRBJ1-2; 7 nucleotides match TRBD1. The CDR3 spans 14 residues. Germline CDR1 reads MNHEY; CDR2 reads SVGAGI. The junction had 10 bases not matched to a gene; V was cut back by 6 bases and J by 6 bases. CDR3 loop: CASSQGGMWDGYTF. CDR3 nucleotide sequence: TGTGCCAGCAGCCAGGGGGGTATGTGGGATGGCTACACCTTC.

This clone was counted once. The chain's CDR3 is CASSLETVRGNYGYTF. The DNA of the CDR3 is TGTGCCAGCAGCTTAGAGACCGTCAGGGGTAACTATGGCTACACCTTC. V and J are TRBV11-2 and TRBJ1-2, with D perhaps matching TRBD1 (6 bases). CDR1 and CDR2 (germline): SGHAT, FQNNGV. The CDR3 is 16 residues long. V lost 0 bases and J lost 1, with 12 bases in between.

The rearrangement joins TRBV7-2 to TRBJ2-3; TRBD2 is a possible D gene (5 bases). The CDR3 loop spans 16 amino acids. The V gene lost 2 bases and the J gene lost 3 bases, with 15 bases spanning the gap. Germline CDR1 SGHTA, CDR2 FQGNSA. CDR3 DNA: TGTGCCAGCAGCTTACGCCCTCGGACGGGAACAGATACGCAGTATTTT. Translating gives CASSLRPRTGTDTQYF. The complete variable domain, with remaining parts taken from reference TRBV7-2 and TRBJ2-3, reads GAGVSQSPSNKVTEKGKDVELRCDPISGHTALYWYRQSLGQGLEFLIYFQGNSAPDKSGLPSDRFSAERTGGSVSTLTIQRTQQEDSAVYLCASSLRPRTGTDTQYFGPGTRLTVL.

V and J are TRBV5-1 and TRBJ2-3; weak D call: TRBD1 (5 bases). This CDR3 region has 15 residues. The germline CDR1 and CDR2 sequences are SGHRS and YFSETQ. Trimming took off 3 bases at V and 2 bases at J, with 13 bases between the two ends. The CDR3 sequence is CASSSGISATDTQYF. CDR3 DNA: TGCGCCAGCAGCTCAGGGATTTCGGCCACAGATACGCAGTATTTT. Filled out from reference TRBV5-1 and TRBJ2-3, the complete variable domain reads KAGVTQTPRYLIKTRGQQVTLSCSPISGHRSVSWYQQTPGQGLQFLFEYFSETQRNKGNFPGRFSGRQFSNSRSEMNVSTLELGDSALYLCASSSGISATDTQYFGPGTRLTVL.

This chain uses TRBV6-1 with TRBJ2-2; tentative D call: TRBD2 (5 bases). CDR1 and CDR2 from the germline V gene are MNHNS and SASEGT. The CDR3 is made up of 14 amino acids. Trimming removed 6 bases from V and 7 bases from J, with 15 bases in between. In DNA form, the CDR3 reads TGTGCCAGCAGAGCAGAGGGAGCCAACGGGGAGCTGTTTTTT. The encoded protein is CASRAEGANGELFF.

The chain has TRBV28 and TRBJ2-7; no definite D call. Trimming cost V 4 bases and J 6 bases, with 19 bases left between them. The length of the CDR3 is 15 residues. Germline V gene data show CDR1 as MDHEN and CDR2 as SYDVKM. The CDR3 DNA reads TGTGCCAGCAGTTCGGTCGATACGGTATCTAGCGAGCAGTACTTC. Protein sequence: CASSSVDTVSSEQYF.